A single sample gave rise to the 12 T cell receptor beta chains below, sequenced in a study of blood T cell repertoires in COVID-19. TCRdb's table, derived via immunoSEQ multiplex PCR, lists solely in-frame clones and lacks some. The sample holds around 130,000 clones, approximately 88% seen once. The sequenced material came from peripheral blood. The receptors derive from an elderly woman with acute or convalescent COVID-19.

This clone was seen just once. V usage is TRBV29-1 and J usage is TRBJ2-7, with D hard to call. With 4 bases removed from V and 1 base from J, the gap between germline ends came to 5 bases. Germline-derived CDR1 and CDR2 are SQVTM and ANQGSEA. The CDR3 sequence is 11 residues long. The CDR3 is CSVVRSYEQYF. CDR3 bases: TGCAGCGTTGTGAGATCCTACGAGCAGTACTTC.

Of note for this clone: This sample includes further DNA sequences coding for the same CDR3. The CDR3 nucleotides read TGCGCCAGCAGCTTGAGGGGGGGCACTGAAGCTTTCTTT. This codes for CASSLRGGTEAFF. The chain recombines TRBV5-1 with TRBJ1-1; TRBD1 might be the D (6 bases). The ends were cut back, 1 base at V and 4 bases at J, with 8 bases in the middle. This CDR3 has 13 amino acids. Germline V CDR1 and CDR2: SGHRS, YFSETQ.

CDR3 sequence: CASSSGQGTDTQYF. DNA of the CDR3: TGTGCCAGCAGCTCAGGACAGGGAACAGATACGCAGTATTTT. The chain links TRBV5-8 to TRBJ2-3; 8 bases align to TRBD1. Per germline, CDR1 SGHTS and CDR2 YDEGEE. V shed 3 bases and J 3 bases; nucleotides not matched to a gene: 3. This CDR3 is 14 amino acids long.

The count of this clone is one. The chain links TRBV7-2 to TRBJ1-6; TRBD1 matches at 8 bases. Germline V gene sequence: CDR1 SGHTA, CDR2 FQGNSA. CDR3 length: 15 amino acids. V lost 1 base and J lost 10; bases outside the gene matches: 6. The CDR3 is CASSLGTGSRSPLHF. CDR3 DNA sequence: TGTGCCAGCAGCTTAGGGACAGGGTCGCGGTCACCCCTCCACTTT.

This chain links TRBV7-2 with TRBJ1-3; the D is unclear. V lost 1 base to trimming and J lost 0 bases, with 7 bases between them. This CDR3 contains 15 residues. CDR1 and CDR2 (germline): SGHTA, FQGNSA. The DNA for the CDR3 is TGTGCCAGCAGCTTAGACAGAAACTCTGGAAACACCATATATTTT. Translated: CASSLDRNSGNTIYF.

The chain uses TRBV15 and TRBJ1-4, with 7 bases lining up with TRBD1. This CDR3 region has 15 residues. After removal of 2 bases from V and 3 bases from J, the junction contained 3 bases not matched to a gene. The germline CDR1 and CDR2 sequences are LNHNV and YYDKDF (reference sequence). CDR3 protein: CATSRTGTANEKLFF. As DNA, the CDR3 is TGTGCCACCAGCAGAACCGGGACAGCTAATGAAAAACTGTTTTTT.

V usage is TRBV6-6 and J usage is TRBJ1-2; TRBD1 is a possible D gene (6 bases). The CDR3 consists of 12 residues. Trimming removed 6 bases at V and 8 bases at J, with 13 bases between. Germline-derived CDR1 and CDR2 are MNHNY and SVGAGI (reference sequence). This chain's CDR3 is CASSVQGNGYTF. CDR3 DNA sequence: TGTGCCAGCAGCGTACAGGGAAACGGCTACACCTTC.

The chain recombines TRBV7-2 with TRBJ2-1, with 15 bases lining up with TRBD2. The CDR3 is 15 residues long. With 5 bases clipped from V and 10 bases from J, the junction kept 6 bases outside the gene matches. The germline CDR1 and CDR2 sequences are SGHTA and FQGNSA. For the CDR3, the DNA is TGTGCCAGCAGCCGGACTAGCGGGGGGGCCAGGGAGCAGTTCTTC. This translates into CASSRTSGGAREQFF.

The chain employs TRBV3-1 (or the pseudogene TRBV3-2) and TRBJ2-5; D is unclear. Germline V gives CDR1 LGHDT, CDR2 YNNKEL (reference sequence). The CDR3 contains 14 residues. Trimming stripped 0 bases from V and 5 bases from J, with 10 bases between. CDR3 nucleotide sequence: TGTGCCAGCAGCCAAGATATCGGGTTTGAGACCCAGTACTTC. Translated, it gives CASSQDIGFETQYF.

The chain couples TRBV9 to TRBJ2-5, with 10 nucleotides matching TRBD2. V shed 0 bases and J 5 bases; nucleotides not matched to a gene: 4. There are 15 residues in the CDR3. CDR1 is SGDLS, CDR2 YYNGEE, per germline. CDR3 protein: CASSVGTSGAETQYF. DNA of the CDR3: TGTGCCAGCAGCGTAGGAACTAGCGGGGCCGAGACCCAGTACTTC.

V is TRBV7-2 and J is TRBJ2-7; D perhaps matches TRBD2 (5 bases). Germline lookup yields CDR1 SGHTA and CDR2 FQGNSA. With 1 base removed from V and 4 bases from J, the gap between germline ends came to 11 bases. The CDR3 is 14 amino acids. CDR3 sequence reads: CASSLDSGMYEQYF. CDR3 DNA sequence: TGTGCCAGCAGCTTAGACAGCGGAATGTACGAGCAGTACTTC.

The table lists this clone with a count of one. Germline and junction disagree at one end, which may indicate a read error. The CDR3 sequence: CASTLTGTGDYRYTF. The CDR3 nucleotides read TGTGCCAGCACCCTAACCGGGACAGGCGACTATCGCTACACCTTC. The gene calls are TRBV6-5 and TRBJ1-2; 8 bases are shared with TRBD1. Germline V gives CDR1 MNHEY, CDR2 SVGAGI. This CDR3 region has 15 residues.